The clone carrying this T cell receptor beta chain appeared many times. The antigen remains undetermined. The CDR3 has 16 residues. CDR1 is MNHNS and CDR2 is SASEGT in the germline V gene. J was trimmed by 3 bases and V by 6 bases; bases with no gene match: 10. This specimen comes from a study of CD8 T cells in ankylosing spondylitis. General study results and limits: Blood from ankylosing spondylitis patients appeared to carry a characteristic roughly eight-variant TCR beta motif.

MiXCR, run by TCRdb on the 5' RACE reads, gives a single entry per CDR3 protein. Here the sample spans around 440,000 distinct CDR3 sequences, over 15% being singletons. Sequenced material: blood, either unsorted or a sorted T cell fraction (not recorded which). The V call is TRBV6-1, the J call TRBJ2-3; 9 nucleotides line up with TRBD1. The source is a male donor with ankylosing spondylitis. The CDR3 DNA sequence: TGTGCCAGCAGGCTCGGACAGGGGCTCGGAACAGATACGCAGTATTTT. This gives the protein CASRLGQGLGTDTQYF.